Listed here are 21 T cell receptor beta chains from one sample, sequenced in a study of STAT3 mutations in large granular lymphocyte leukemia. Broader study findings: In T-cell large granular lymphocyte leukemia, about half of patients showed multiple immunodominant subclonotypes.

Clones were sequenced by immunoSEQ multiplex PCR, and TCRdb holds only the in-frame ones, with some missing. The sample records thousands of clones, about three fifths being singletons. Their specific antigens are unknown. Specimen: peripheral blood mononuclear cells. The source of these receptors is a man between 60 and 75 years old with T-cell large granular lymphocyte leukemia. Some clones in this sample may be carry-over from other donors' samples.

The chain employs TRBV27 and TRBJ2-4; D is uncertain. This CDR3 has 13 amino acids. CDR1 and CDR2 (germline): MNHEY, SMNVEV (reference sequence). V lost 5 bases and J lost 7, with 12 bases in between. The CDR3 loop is CASSVARGNIQYF. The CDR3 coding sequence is TGTGCCAGCAGTGTTGCACGAGGCAACATTCAGTACTTC.

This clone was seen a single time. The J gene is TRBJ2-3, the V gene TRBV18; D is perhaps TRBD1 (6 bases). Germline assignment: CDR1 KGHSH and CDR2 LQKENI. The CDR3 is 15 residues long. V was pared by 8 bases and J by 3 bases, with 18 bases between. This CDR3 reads CASTPTGTQTDTQYF. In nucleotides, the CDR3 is TGTGCCAGCACCCCGACAGGCACCCAGACAGATACGCAGTATTTT.

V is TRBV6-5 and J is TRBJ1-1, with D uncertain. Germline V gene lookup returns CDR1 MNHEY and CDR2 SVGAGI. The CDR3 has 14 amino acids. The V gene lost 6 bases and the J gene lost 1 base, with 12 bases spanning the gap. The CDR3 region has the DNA TGTGCCAGCAGGTTCGGGTCCACGAACACTGAAGCTTTCTTT. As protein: CASRFGSTNTEAFF.

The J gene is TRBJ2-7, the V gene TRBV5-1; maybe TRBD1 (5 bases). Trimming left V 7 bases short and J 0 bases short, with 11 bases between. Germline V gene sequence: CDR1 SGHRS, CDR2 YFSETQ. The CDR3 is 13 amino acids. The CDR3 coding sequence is TGCGCCAGCGGGGCAGCAAACTCCTACGAGCAGTACTTC. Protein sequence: CASGAANSYEQYF.

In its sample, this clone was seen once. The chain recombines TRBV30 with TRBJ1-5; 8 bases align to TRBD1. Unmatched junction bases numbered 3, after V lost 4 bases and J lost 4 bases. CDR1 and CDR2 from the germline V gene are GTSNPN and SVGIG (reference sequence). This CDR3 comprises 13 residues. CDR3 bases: TGTGCCTGGACCGGACAGGGTAATCAGCCCCAGCATTTT. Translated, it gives CAWTGQGNQPQHF. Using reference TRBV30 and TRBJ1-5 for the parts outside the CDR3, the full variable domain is SQTIHQWPATLVQPVGSPLSLECTVEGTSNPNLYWYRQAAGRGLQLLFYSVGIGQISSEVPQNLSASRPQDRQFILSSKKLLLSDSGFYLCAWTGQGNQPQHFGDGTRLSIL.

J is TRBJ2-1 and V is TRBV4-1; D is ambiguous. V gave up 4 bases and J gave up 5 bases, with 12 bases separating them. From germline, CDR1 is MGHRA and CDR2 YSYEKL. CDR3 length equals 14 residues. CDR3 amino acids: CASSPPVLDNEQFF. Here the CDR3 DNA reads TGCGCCAGCAGCCCCCCGGTTCTCGACAATGAGCAGTTCTTC.

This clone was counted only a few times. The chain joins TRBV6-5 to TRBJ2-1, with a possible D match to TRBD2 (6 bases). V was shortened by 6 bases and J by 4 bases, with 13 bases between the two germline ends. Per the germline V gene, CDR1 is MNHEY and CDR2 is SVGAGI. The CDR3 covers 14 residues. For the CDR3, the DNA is TGTGCCAGCAGGACGGTGCGGGATTACAATGAGCAGTTCTTC. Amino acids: CASRTVRDYNEQFF.

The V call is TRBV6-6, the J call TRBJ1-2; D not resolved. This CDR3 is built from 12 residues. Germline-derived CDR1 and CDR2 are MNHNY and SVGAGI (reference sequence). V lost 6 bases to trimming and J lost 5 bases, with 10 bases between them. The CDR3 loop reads CASRHTVYGYTF. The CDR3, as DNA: TGTGCCAGCAGACACACAGTGTATGGCTACACCTTC.

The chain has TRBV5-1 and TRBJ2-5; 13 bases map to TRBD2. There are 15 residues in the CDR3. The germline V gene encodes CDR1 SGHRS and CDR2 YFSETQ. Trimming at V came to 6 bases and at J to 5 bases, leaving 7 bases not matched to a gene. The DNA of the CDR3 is TGCGCCAGCACCGGGACTAGCGGGGAGTGGGAGACCCAGTACTTC. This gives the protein CASTGTSGEWETQYF.

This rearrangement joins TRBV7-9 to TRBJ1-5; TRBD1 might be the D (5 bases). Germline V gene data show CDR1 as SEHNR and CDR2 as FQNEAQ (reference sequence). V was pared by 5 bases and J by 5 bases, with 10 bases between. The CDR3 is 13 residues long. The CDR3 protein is CASSETGDQPQHF. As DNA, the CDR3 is TGTGCCAGCAGCGAAACAGGTGATCAGCCCCAGCATTTT.

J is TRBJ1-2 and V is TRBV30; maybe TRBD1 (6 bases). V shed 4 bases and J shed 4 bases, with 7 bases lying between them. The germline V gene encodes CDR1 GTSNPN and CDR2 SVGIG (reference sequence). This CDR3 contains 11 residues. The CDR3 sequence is CAWKTGYGYTF. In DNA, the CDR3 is TGTGCCTGGAAGACAGGCTATGGCTACACCTTC.

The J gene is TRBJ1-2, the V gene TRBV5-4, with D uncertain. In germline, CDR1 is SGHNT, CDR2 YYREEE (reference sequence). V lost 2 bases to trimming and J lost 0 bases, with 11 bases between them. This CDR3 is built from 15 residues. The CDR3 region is CASSFGAGANYGYTF. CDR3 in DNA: TGTGCCAGCAGCTTTGGAGCCGGAGCTAACTATGGCTACACCTTC. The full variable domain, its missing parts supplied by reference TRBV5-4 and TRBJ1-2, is ETGVTQSPTHLIKTRGQQVTLRCSSQSGHNTVSWYQQALGQGPQFIFQYYREEENGRGNFPPRFSGLQFPNYSSELNVNALELDDSALYLCASSFGAGANYGYTFGSGTRLTVV.

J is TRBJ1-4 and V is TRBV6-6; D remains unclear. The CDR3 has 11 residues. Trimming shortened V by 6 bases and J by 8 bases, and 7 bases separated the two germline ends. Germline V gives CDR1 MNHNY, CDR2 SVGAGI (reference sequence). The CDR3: CASRRQEKLFF. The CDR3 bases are TGTGCCAGCAGAAGACAAGAAAAACTGTTTTTT.

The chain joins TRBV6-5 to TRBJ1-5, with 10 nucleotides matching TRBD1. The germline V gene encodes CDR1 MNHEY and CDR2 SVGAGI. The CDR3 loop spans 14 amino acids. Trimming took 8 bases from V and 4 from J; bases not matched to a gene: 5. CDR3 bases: TGTGCCAGCGGGGCGGGACAGGGGAATCAGCCCCAGCATTTT. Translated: CASGAGQGNQPQHF.

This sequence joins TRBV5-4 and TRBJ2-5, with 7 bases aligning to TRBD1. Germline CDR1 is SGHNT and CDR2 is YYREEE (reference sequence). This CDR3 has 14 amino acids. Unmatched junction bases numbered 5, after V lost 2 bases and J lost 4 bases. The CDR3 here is CASSFGTVGETQYF. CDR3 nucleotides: TGTGCCAGCAGCTTCGGGACAGTAGGAGAGACCCAGTACTTC.

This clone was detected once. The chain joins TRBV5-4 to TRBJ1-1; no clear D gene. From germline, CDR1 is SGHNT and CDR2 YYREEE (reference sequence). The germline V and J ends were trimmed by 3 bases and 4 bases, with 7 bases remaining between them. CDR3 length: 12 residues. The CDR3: CASSSESTEAFF. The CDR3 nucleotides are TGTGCCAGCAGCTCAGAGAGCACTGAAGCTTTCTTT.

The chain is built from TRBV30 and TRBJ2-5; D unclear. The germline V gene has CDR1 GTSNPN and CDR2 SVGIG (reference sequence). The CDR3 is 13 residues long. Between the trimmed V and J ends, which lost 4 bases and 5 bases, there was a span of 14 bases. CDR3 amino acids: CAWKPKGVETQYF. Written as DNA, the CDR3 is TGTGCCTGGAAACCCAAAGGAGTTGAGACCCAGTACTTC. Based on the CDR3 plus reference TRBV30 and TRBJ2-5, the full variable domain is SQTIHQWPATLVQPVGSPLSLECTVEGTSNPNLYWYRQAAGRGLQLLFYSVGIGQISSEVPQNLSASRPQDRQFILSSKKLLLSDSGFYLCAWKPKGVETQYFGPGTRLLVL.

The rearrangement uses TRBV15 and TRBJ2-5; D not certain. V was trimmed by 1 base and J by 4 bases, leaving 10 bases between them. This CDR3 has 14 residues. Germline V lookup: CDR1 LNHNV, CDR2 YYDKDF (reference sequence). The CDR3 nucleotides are TGTGCCACCAGCAGAGCGGGCTACACAGAGACCCAGTACTTC. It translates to CATSRAGYTETQYF.

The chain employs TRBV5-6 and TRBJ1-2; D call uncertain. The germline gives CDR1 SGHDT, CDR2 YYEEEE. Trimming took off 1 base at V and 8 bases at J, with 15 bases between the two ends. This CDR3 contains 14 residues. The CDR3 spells CASSLLDGTTGYTF. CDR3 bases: TGTGCCAGCAGCTTGTTAGACGGCACTACCGGCTACACCTTC.

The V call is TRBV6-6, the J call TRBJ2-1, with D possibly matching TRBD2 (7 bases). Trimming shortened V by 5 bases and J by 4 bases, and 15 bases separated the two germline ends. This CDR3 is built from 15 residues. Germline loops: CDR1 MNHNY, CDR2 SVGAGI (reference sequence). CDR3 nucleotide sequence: TGTGCCAGCAGTCTGGGGGGGGCGGGGTACAATGAGCAGTTCTTC. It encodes CASSLGGAGYNEQFF.

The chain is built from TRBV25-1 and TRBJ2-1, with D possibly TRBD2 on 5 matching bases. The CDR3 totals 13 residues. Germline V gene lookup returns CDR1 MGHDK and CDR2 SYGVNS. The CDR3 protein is CARSGTSYNEQFF. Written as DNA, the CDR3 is TGTGCGAGAAGCGGAACCTCCTACAATGAGCAGTTCTTC.